The 11 T cell receptor beta chains listed next were all sequenced from one sample in a study of T cell responses to AZD1222 COVID-19 vaccine. Profiled with immunoSEQ multiplex PCR; TCRdb holds only in-frame clones, not every one. Of some 110,000 clones listed, more than 80% are singletons. The input for sequencing was peripheral blood, taken 28 days after the second AZD1222 dose. Receptors were obtained from an adult who received the AZD1222 COVID-19 vaccine.

The chain joins TRBV28 to TRBJ2-7; weak D call: TRBD2 (6 bases). CDR1 MDHEN and CDR2 SYDVKM come from the germline V gene. This CDR3 contains 17 residues. V was shortened by 4 bases and J by 2 bases, with 21 bases between the two germline ends. The CDR3 protein is CASSSSLEGRRAYEQYF. CDR3 bases: TGTGCCAGCAGTTCTTCTCTCGAGGGGAGGCGCGCCTACGAGCAGTACTTC.

The chain joins TRBV5-4 to TRBJ1-3; D is perhaps TRBD1 (6 bases). CDR1 is SGHNT, CDR2 YYREEE, per germline (reference sequence). The CDR3 is made up of 13 amino acids. V was cut by 4 bases and J by 7 bases, with 12 bases left in between. The CDR3 region has the DNA TGTGCCAGCAGCCAACAGGGTGACAACACCATATATTTT. Residues: CASSQQGDNTIYF.

The chain has TRBV7-3 and TRBJ1-1, with unresolved D. CDR3 size: 15 residues. Trimming took off 3 bases at V and 1 base at J, with 12 bases between the two ends. The germline V gene encodes CDR1 SGHTA and CDR2 FQGTGA. DNA for the CDR3: TGTGCCAGCAGCTTCAGCGGGGATGCGAACACTGAAGCTTTCTTT. This encodes CASSFSGDANTEAFF.

The rearrangement links TRBV6-5 to TRBJ1-2, with D perhaps matching TRBD1 (6 bases). Looked up from germline, CDR1 is MNHEY and CDR2 is SVGAGI. The CDR3 has 13 amino acids. Trimming took 3 bases from V and 6 from J, leaving 11 bases between them. The CDR3 region is CASSYGGKDGYTF. In DNA, the CDR3 is TGTGCCAGCAGTTATGGGGGCAAGGATGGCTACACCTTC.

A few counts support this clone. V gene TRBV2 combines with J gene TRBJ1-2, with D tentatively TRBD1 (6 bases). CDR3 length equals 12 residues. CDR1 SNHLY and CDR2 FYNNEI come from the germline V gene. V was trimmed by 5 bases and J by 6 bases, leaving 10 bases between them. The CDR3 is CASSTGTNGYTF. CDR3 in DNA: TGTGCCAGCAGTACAGGGACAAATGGCTACACCTTC.

The chain couples TRBV19 to TRBJ2-7; TRBD2 might be the D (5 bases). The V end lost 3 bases, the J end lost 3 bases, and 12 bases lay between the germline ends. The germline gives CDR1 LNHDA, CDR2 SQIVND (reference sequence). The CDR3 contains 14 residues. CDR3 protein: CASSIRGESYEQYF. CDR3 in DNA: TGTGCCAGTAGTATTCGGGGAGAGAGCTACGAGCAGTACTTC.

The chain carries TRBV28 and TRBJ1-1, with a weak D call TRBD1 (6 bases). Germline-derived CDR1 and CDR2 are MDHEN and SYDVKM. V was trimmed by 6 bases and J by 0 bases, leaving 14 bases between them. There are 15 residues in the CDR3. CDR3 coding DNA: TGTGCCAGCAGGACCGGACAGACGATGAACACTGAAGCTTTCTTT. Translating it yields CASRTGQTMNTEAFF. The variable domain in full, completed from reference TRBV28 and TRBJ1-1, reads DVKVTQSSRYLVKRTGEKVFLECVQDMDHENMFWYRQDPGLGLRLIYFSYDVKMKEKGDIPEGYSVSREKKERFSLILESASTNQTSMYLCASRTGQTMNTEAFFGQGTRLTVV.

The CDR3 sequence is CASSQPWGGGGQGVPNEKLFF. CDR3 in DNA: TGCGCCAGCAGCCAACCATGGGGTGGAGGGGGACAGGGTGTACCTAATGAAAAACTGTTTTTT. The rearrangement joins TRBV4-1 to TRBJ1-4; 9 bases are a match to TRBD1. The CDR3 contains 21 residues. V trimming: 2 bases; J trimming: 3 bases; junction bases outside the gene matches: 19. Germline V lookup: CDR1 MGHRA, CDR2 YSYEKL.

V usage is TRBV7-6 and J usage is TRBJ1-5; D remains unclear. Per germline, CDR1 SGHVS and CDR2 FNYEAQ. V lost 2 bases to trimming and J lost 7 bases, with 6 bases between them. The CDR3 is made up of 12 amino acids. The CDR3 DNA is TGTGCCAGCAGCTTACTGGACCAGCCCCAGCATTTT. The encoded protein is CASSLLDQPQHF.

The chain is built from TRBV28 and TRBJ2-5; TRBD1 matches 8 bases. The V and J ends lost 7 bases and 4 bases, in that order; junction bases with no gene match: 5. Germline V CDR1 and CDR2: MDHEN, SYDVKM. The CDR3 contains 13 residues. CDR3 amino acids: CASTGGGSETQYF. CDR3 nucleotide sequence: TGTGCCAGCACAGGGGGCGGGTCAGAGACCCAGTACTTC.

This clone was seen more than once but under ten times. The rearrangement uses TRBV10-2 and TRBJ1-5; D is undetermined. The CDR3 is made up of 14 amino acids. Germline CDR1 and CDR2: WSHSY and SAAADI. Trimming removed 0 bases at V and 7 bases at J, with 10 bases between. CDR3 nucleotide sequence: TGCGCCAGCAGTGAGTCTGACCTTGTCCAGCCCCAGCATTTT. Its translation: CASSESDLVQPQHF.